The T cell receptor beta chain described here comes from a study of response to subunit inactivated influenza vaccine. Study outcomes and limitations: It was the authors' suggestion that each seasonal influenza vaccination recruits few new T cells.

TCRdb redid the calling of the RT-PCR reads with MiXCR, one entry per CDR3 protein. Of hundreds of thousands of distinct CDR3 sequences in the sample, roughly 13% were seen once. The sample holds many counts of this clonotype. The antigen is undetermined. This TCR was recovered from a man aged 50 to 59 who received an inactivated influenza vaccine. The sequencing here drew on PBMCs from blood, taken around 15 days before vaccination.

For the CDR3, the DNA is TGTGCCAGCAGTGACCGAGTCAACACTGAAGCTTTCTTT. Residues: CASSDRVNTEAFF. The chain couples TRBV2 to TRBJ1-1; no clear D gene. The CDR3 runs to 13 residues. The germline gives CDR1 SNHLY, CDR2 FYNNEI. V was cut by 3 bases and J by 2 bases, with 7 bases left in between.